This entry features one T cell receptor beta chain sequence. Measured with immunoSEQ multiplex PCR; TCRdb has only the in-frame clones, and not every one. The sample has 95,000 to 100,000 clones, over 90% seen once; the top ten hold roughly 0.21%. The sample comes from a study of technical replicates of blood from several donors. This CDR3 has 14 residues. Germline V lookup: CDR1 SGHDT, CDR2 YYEEEE. Deletions cut 0 bases from V and 8 bases from J, with 12 bases between. The chain couples TRBV5-6 to TRBJ1-3; tentatively, D is TRBD1 (5 bases). The sequenced sample was T cells isolated from PBMCs. The sequence derives from a human donor in good health. This chain's CDR3 is CASSLDQGSDTIYF. The DNA for the CDR3 is TGTGCCAGCAGCTTGGATCAGGGTTCGGACACCATATATTTT.